This T cell receptor (beta chain) was documented in a study of siplizumab effects on memory and regulatory T cells (dated by TCRdb to between 2017 and 2020). Describing the broader study: The study looked at the effect of siplizumab, an anti-CD2 antibody, on alloreactive T-cell subsets in allogeneic mixed lymphocyte reactions made from human PBMCs.

The CDR3 runs 13 residues from the cysteine to the phenylalanine. The kept DNA is CDR3 alone, 39 bases in frame from the first base. CDR1 and CDR2 were assigned from the germline V gene (reference sequence) as GTSNPN and SVGIG. With regard to this clone: It lacks a known antigen. Qualities for individual bases were not recorded, and no much larger clone is one base off.

Receptor amplification or capture employed the immunoSEQ multiplex PCR assay. The deep sequencing platform assayed about 10^5 TCR templates per sample. Genomic DNA extracted from sorted T cells was used for TCRbeta CDR3 sequencing. The study's own analysis went as follows. Clonal analysis of TCRbeta CDR3 data was done in the R programming language. Alloreactive CD4+ and CD8+ clones were identified by comparing unstimulated samples to CFSE-low samples taken after the reaction. Regulatory or non-regulatory origin of alloreactive CD4+ clones was assigned by matching sequences to the sorted unstimulated Treg and non-Treg repertoires. The table comes from immuneACCESS by way of TCRdb, which keeps in-frame sequences with V and J called. Part of the clones is missing from these tables; in studies checked, under half for an unresolved V gene and the rest for unknown reasons. The V and J calls and clone size are taken from that table; D and trimming were inferred from the DNA. This sample comprises under 110,000 clones, around 90% of them detected only once. The ten biggest clones cover 9.5% to 15% of the sample.

Beyond this particular receptor, the publication reports: Roughly 75-97% of proliferating CD4+ or CD8+ clones could not be assigned a naive or memory phenotype. No functional confirmation was obtained for the suppressive function of proliferating Tregs from siplizumab cultures. Sequences below about 10^-5 frequency were poorly captured, so only a minor fraction of alloreactive clones could be mapped to unstimulated subsets. Siplizumab significantly lowered the cumulative frequency of alloreactive sequences that could be traced to unstimulated CD4+ memory T cells. Among mappable alloreactive CD4+ clones, the Treg-derived fraction averaged approximately 63% with siplizumab versus roughly 30% in control reactions. Unstimulated naive T cells appeared to be more diverse than memory T cells, and naive cells seemed to make a substantial contribution to the alloresponse.

TCRbeta CDR3 sequencing was performed on sorted unstimulated T cells and on proliferating T cells recovered from mixed lymphocyte reactions. Fresh whole blood from nine to eleven HLA-typed healthy donors was used to isolate PBMCs. Unstimulated CD4+ non-regulatory T cells were FACS-sorted to map the origin of alloreactive clones. The chain was built from TRBV30 and TRBJ2-3; the D gene is perhaps TRBD1 or TRBD2, each of them matching over 6 bases. Sequencing input: non-Treg CD4+ T cells sorted from blood. Per the publication, the cell subset or site label means: FACS-sorted unstimulated CD4+ non-regulatory T cells. The receptor was isolated from a human donor in good health. The base sequence is TGTGCGGGTGGGGGGCGTCTCACAGATACGCAGTATTTT. This gives the protein CAGGGRLTDTQYF.